The entry below gives a single T cell receptor beta chain sequence along with its context. As yet, its antigen is unknown. These data are taken from a study of shared clonotypes between healthy human individuals. General study points: Among donors, clonotype sharing was expected to be affected by sequencing depth.

CD8 cells classed as naive were CD45RO-negative and positively selected for CCR7, excluding terminally differentiated effector memory CD45RA+ cells. Assay: immunoSEQ multiplex PCR; the TCRdb copy retains only in-frame clones and omits some. This table holds a few million clones, 90% to 95% found once. The TCR sequence derives from a man aged 18 to 29 in good health. Some clones in this sample may be carry-over from other donors' samples. Sequencing used naive CD8+ T cells from PBMCs.

The CDR3 spells CASSLFRLTSGRADEQYF. The CDR3 DNA follows: TGTGCCAGCAGCTTATTTAGGCTCACTAGCGGGAGGGCCGACGAGCAGTACTTC. The chain combines TRBV7-6 with TRBJ2-7, with TRBD2 identical over 13 bases. With 2 bases clipped from V and 5 bases from J, the junction kept 12 bases outside the gene matches. CDR1 SGHVS and CDR2 FNYEAQ come from the germline V gene. The CDR3 extends over 18 amino acids. Full variable domain (missing parts from reference TRBV7-6 and TRBJ2-7): GAGVSQSPRYKVTKRGQDVALRCDPISGHVSLYWYRQALGQGPEFLTYFNYEAQQDKSGLPNDRFSAERPEGSISTLTIQRTEQRDSAMYRCASSLFRLTSGRADEQYFGPGTRLTVT.